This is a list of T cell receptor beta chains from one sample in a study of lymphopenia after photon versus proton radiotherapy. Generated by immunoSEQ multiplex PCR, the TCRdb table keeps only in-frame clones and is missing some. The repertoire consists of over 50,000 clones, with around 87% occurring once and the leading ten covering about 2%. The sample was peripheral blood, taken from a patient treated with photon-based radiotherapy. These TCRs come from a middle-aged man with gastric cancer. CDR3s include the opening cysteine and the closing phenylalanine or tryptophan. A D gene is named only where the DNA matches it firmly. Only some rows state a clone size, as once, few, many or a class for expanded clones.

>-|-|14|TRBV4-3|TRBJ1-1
TGCGCCAGCAGCCAACAGGGTTACAACACTGAAGCTTTCTTT
CASSQQGYNTEAFF
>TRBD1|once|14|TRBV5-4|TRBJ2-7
TGTGCCAGCAGCACCGACAGGGCCTCCTACGAGCAGTACTTC
CASSTDRASYEQYF
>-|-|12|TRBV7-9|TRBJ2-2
TGTGCCAGCAGCCGGGAAGGCGGGGAGCTGTTTTTT
CASSREGGELFF
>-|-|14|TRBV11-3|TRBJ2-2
TGTGCCAGCAGCCACAGCTTAAACACCGGGGAGCTGTTTTTT
CASSHSLNTGELFF
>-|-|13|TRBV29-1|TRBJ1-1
TGCAGCGTCGGACAGCTCCTGAACACTGAAGCTTTCTTT
CSVGQLLNTEAFF
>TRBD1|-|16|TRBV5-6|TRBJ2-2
TGTGCCAGCAGCCCGGACAGGGGGCGAGGGACCGGGGAGCTGTTTTTT
CASSPDRGRGTGELFF
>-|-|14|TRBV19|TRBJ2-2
TGTGCCAGTAGTATTGGCAACCTTTTCGGGGAGCTGTTTTTT
CASSIGNLFGELFF
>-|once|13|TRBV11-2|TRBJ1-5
TGTGCCAGCAGCTTATCGGAGAATCAGCCCCAGCATTTT
CASSLSENQPQHF
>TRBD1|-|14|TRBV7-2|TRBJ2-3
TGTGCCAGCAGCCAGGACAGGGGCGCAGATACGCAGTATTTT
CASSQDRGADTQYF
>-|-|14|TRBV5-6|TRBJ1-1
TGTGCCAGCAGCTTCGGCCGGGTGAACACTGAAGCTTTCTTT
CASSFGRVNTEAFF
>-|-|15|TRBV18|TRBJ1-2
TGTGCCAGCTCGCCGCTGGGGGGGCAGATGGATGGCTACACCTTC
CASSPLGGQMDGYTF
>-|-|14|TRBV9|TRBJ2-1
TGTGCCAGCAGCGTCGGGGTTACCTACAATGAGCAGTTCTTC
CASSVGVTYNEQFF
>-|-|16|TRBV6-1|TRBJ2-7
TGTGCCAGCAGTGACCGTTGGAGGGGGAAAGGGAACGAGCAGTACTTC
CASSDRWRGKGNEQYF
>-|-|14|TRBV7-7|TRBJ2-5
TGTGCCAGCAGCTTAGGGGCTAGGCAAGAGACCCAGTACTTC
CASSLGARQETQYF
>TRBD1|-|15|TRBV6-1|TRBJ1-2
TGTGCCAGCAGCCCTGGACAGGGATTAGGCTATGGCTACACCTTC
CASSPGQGLGYGYTF
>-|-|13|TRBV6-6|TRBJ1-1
TGTGCCAGCAGTTCTCCTACTAACACTGAAGCTTTCTTT
CASSSPTNTEAFF
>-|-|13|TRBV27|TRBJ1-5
TGTGCCAGCAGTTTAGGAGGACATCAGCCCCAGCATTTT
CASSLGGHQPQHF
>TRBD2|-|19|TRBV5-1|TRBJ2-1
TGCGCCAGCAGCTCTGGACTAGCGGGGGCGAGGGGGTCCTACAATGAGCAGTTCTTC
CASSSGLAGARGSYNEQFF
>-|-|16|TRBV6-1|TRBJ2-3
TGTGCCAGCAGTGGAAACTCAGTTCCCCTCACAGATACGCAGTATTTT
CASSGNSVPLTDTQYF
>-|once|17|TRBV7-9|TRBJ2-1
TGTGCCAGCAGCTTAGGGCCAGTCATGGGCCTCAACAATGAGCAGTTCTTC
CASSLGPVMGLNNEQFF